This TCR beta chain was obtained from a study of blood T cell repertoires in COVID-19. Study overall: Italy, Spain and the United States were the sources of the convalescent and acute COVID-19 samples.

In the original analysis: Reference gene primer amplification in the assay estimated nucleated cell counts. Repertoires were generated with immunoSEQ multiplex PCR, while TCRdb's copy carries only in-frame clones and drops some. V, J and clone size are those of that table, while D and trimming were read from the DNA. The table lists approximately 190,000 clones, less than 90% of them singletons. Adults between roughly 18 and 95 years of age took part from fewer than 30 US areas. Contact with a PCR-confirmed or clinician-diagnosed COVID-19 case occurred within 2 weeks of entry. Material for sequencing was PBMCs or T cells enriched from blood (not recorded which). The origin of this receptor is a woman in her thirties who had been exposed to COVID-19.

The CDR3: CASRVPGQGDYGYTF. CDR3 DNA: TGTGCCAGCAGAGTACCGGGACAGGGGGACTATGGCTACACCTTC. The chain is built from TRBV6-5 and TRBJ1-2; 11 nucleotides line up with TRBD1. CDR1 is MNHEY and CDR2 is SVGAGI in the germline V gene. This CDR3 has 15 amino acids. J lost 3 bases, V lost 6 bases, and 6 bases had no gene match.